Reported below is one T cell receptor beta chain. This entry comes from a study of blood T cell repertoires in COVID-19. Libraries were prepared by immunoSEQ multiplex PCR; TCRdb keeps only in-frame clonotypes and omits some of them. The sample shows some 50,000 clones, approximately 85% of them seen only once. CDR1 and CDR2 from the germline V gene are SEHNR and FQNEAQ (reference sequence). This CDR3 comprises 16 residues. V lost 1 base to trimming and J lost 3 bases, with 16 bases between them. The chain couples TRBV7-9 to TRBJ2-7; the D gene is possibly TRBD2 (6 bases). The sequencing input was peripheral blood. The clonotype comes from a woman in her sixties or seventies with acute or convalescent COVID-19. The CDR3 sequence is CASSLVQITGSYEQYF. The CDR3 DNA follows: TGTGCCAGCAGCTTAGTGCAGATAACCGGGAGCTACGAGCAGTACTTC.